The 20 T cell receptor beta chains presented below share a single source sample, sequenced in a study of T cells in Graves' hyperthyroidism and ophthalmopathy. The TCR beta CDR3 regions underwent amplification using RNA transcripts as the source. HTBI primers were used for first-round RT-PCR of the TCR CDR3. MiXCR, applied by TCRdb to the multiplex PCR reads, yields one record per CDR3 protein. The sample holds 450,000 to 650,000 distinct CDR3 sequences, roughly 20% seen once. The sequenced sample consisted of blood. The source is a man aged 18 to 30 with Graves' hyperthyroidism.

This clonotype has more than one count but fewer than ten. V is TRBV20-1 and J is TRBJ2-2; D is unresolved. The CDR3 extends over 14 amino acids. Germline assignment: CDR1 DFQATT and CDR2 SNEGSKA (reference sequence). V gave up 3 bases and J gave up 0 bases, with 8 bases separating them. CDR3 in DNA: TGCAGTGCTAGGAAGGATCCGAACACCGGGGAGCTGTTTTTT. Residues: CSARKDPNTGELFF.

This sequence joins TRBV12-3 or TRBV12-4 and TRBJ2-2; 7 nucleotides align to TRBD1. The CDR3 length is 15 residues. Germline trimming cut 7 bases from V and 6 bases from J; bases unmatched to any gene: 11. In DNA form, the CDR3 reads TGTGCCAGCACCCCGACAGGGCTGGGGGCCGGGGAGCTGTTTTTT. Translation gives CASTPTGLGAGELFF.

Many counts were recorded for this clonotype. The gene calls are TRBV6-1 and TRBJ1-3; D call uncertain. This CDR3 contains 16 residues. Trimming cost V 4 bases and J 0 bases, with 13 bases left between them. Germline V gene lookup returns CDR1 MNHNS and CDR2 SASEGT. In nucleotides, the CDR3 is TGTGCCAGCAGTGGAGGCAGGCTGAACTCTGGAAACACCATATATTTT. It yields the protein CASSGGRLNSGNTIYF.

This clonotype was seen many times. The rearrangement uses TRBV2 and TRBJ2-7; D is uncertain. Germline-derived CDR1 and CDR2 are SNHLY and FYNNEI. Trimming cost V 1 base and J 6 bases, with 7 bases left between them. This CDR3 is 12 amino acids long. The CDR3 nucleotides are TGTGCCAGCAGTGAAGGAGGAGCCGAGCAGTACTTC. Protein product: CASSEGGAEQYF. The entire variable domain, with the rest obtained from reference TRBV2 and TRBJ2-7, is as follows: EPEVTQTPSHQVTQMGQEVILRCVPISNHLYFYWYRQILGQKVEFLVSFYNNEISEKSEIFDDQFSVERPDGSNFTLKIRSTKLEDSAMYFCASSEGGAEQYFGPGTRLTVT.

V gene TRBV12-3 or TRBV12-4 combines with J gene TRBJ1-6; 7 nucleotides agree with TRBD1. The CDR3 runs to 14 residues. J lost 10 bases, V lost 6 bases, and 9 bases had no gene match. The DNA for the CDR3 is TGTGCCAGCAGAAGACAGGGCTCAGAATCACCCCTCCACTTT. This sequence encodes CASRRQGSESPLHF.

The chain employs TRBV24-1 and TRBJ2-5; the match to TRBD2 covers 9 bases. The CDR3 extends over 16 amino acids. Losses at the gene ends were 4 bases for V and 4 bases for J; bases not matched to a gene: 9. Germline V gene lookup returns CDR1 KGHDR and CDR2 SFDVKD. This CDR3 is CATSDLIAGVRETQYF. In DNA, the CDR3 is TGTGCCACCAGTGACCTGATAGCGGGAGTAAGAGAGACCCAGTACTTC.

The chain employs TRBV5-1 and TRBJ2-7, with 7 bases aligning to TRBD1. Germline assignment: CDR1 SGHRS and CDR2 YFSETQ. J gave up 0 bases and V 2 bases, and 5 bases lay outside the gene matches. There are 15 residues in the CDR3. In nucleotides, the CDR3 is TGCGCCAGCAGCTTACAGACAGGGAGCTCCTACGAGCAGTACTTC. Protein product: CASSLQTGSSYEQYF.

The rearrangement links TRBV12-3 or TRBV12-4 to TRBJ2-7; 8 bases are a match to TRBD2. The CDR3 consists of 14 residues. V gave up 3 bases and J gave up 5 bases; unmatched junction bases: 6. In DNA form, the CDR3 reads TGTGCCAGCAGTTTCTTGCGGGAGGCCCACGAGCAGTACTTC. It is translated as CASSFLREAHEQYF.

The table lists this clonotype with many counts. The CDR3 DNA sequence: TGCGCCAGCAGCCCCGAGCCGGGAGGGTACGAGCAGTACTTC. Its translation is CASSPEPGGYEQYF. This chain connects TRBV4-1 to TRBJ2-7; 8 positions match TRBD2. Germline-derived CDR1 and CDR2 are MGHRA and YSYEKL. With V trimmed by 4 bases and J by 4 bases, 6 bases remained unmatched. The CDR3 is 14 amino acids.

This clonotype turned up a few times. It may be a read error: a sequence one base away is much more abundant. The rearrangement links TRBV6-5 to TRBJ1-1; D remains unclear. Germline V gene sequence: CDR1 MNHEY, CDR2 SVGAGI. The CDR3 contains 12 residues. This chain's CDR3 is CASSLLYTEACF. The CDR3 region has the DNA TGTGCCAGCAGTTTACTGTACACTGAAGCTTGCTTT.

This clonotype has ten or more counts. The CDR3 DNA reads as TGCGCCAGCAGAGAGACAGATTATGGCTACACCTTC. Amino acids: CASRETDYGYTF. This chain connects TRBV5-1 to TRBJ1-2, with TRBD1 as a possible D gene (5 bases). This CDR3 spans 12 amino acids. CDR1 is SGHRS and CDR2 is YFSETQ in the germline V gene. Trimming removed 5 bases at V and 5 bases at J, with 10 bases between.

CDR3 region: CASSYSGRGPLYGYTF. CDR3 bases: TGTGCCAGCAGTTACTCGGGTCGGGGGCCTCTTTATGGCTACACCTTC. The chain couples TRBV6-2 or TRBV6-3 to TRBJ1-2; D is possibly TRBD1 (6 bases). Per the germline V gene, CDR1 is MNHEY and CDR2 is SVGEGT. The V end was cut by 0 bases, the J end by 5 bases, with 16 bases between. The CDR3 runs 16 residues.

This clonotype has only one observation. The chain links TRBV14 to TRBJ1-1, with a possible D match to TRBD1 (5 bases). This CDR3 region has 16 residues. V lost 3 bases to trimming and J lost 0 bases, with 14 bases between them. CDR1 and CDR2 (germline): SGHDN, FVKESK. The CDR3 reads CASSQTGLGMNTEAFF. For the CDR3, the DNA is TGTGCCAGCAGCCAGACGGGGCTTGGCATGAACACTGAAGCTTTCTTT. The full variable domain, with the rest looked up from reference TRBV14 and TRBJ1-1, is EAGVTQFPSHSVIEKGQTVTLRCDPISGHDNLYWYRRVMGKEIKFLLHFVKESKQDESGMPNNRFLAERTGGTYSTLKVQPAELEDSGVYFCASSQTGLGMNTEAFFGQGTRLTVV.

This clonotype was detected ten times or more. The chain employs TRBV7-6 and TRBJ1-5; 8 nucleotides line up with TRBD1. With V trimmed by 5 bases and J by 4 bases, 7 bases remained unmatched. The germline gives CDR1 SGHVS, CDR2 FNYEAQ. The CDR3 spans 15 residues. CDR3 in DNA: TGTGCCAGCAGCCCGGATCAGGGGGCGAATCAGCCCCAGCATTTT. It specifies CASSPDQGANQPQHF.

This clonotype was counted a few times. The genes are TRBV2 and TRBJ2-7; D might be TRBD2 (6 bases). Trimming left V 6 bases short and J 5 bases short, with 20 bases between. The CDR3 sequence is 15 residues long. From germline, CDR1 is SNHLY and CDR2 FYNNEI. The CDR3 region has the DNA TGTGCCAGCAGGAGGGAGGCGAATCCCCTTAACGAGCAGTACTTC. It codes for CASRREANPLNEQYF.

This chain connects TRBV19 to TRBJ1-3; D is undetermined. V was trimmed by 11 bases and J by 0 bases, leaving 11 bases between them. Per the germline V gene, CDR1 is LNHDA and CDR2 is SQIVND (reference sequence). The CDR3 is 13 amino acids. The CDR3 DNA reads TGTGCCTGCCAAATGAGCTCTGGAAACACCATATATTTT. Translating gives CACQMSSGNTIYF.

This clonotype was counted at least ten times. CDR3 loop: CASSSGLTNYGYTF. The CDR3 DNA sequence: TGTGCCAGCAGTTCCGGGCTGACTAACTATGGCTACACCTTC. This chain connects TRBV12-3 or TRBV12-4 to TRBJ1-2, with D hard to call. CDR3 size: 14 residues. Trimming left V 4 bases short and J 0 bases short, with 9 bases between.

For this clonotype: This may arise from a read error, as a much more abundant clone is one base away. The CDR3 ends on some other residue instead of the conserved phenylalanine or tryptophan, so this is likely a read error. CDR3 in amino acids: CASSIKKNTEAFV. CDR3 DNA sequence: TGTGCCAGTAGTATAAAAAAGAACACTGAAGCTTTCGTT. V usage is TRBV19 and J usage is TRBJ1-1; D unresolved. The CDR3 loop spans 13 amino acids. CDR1 and CDR2 (germline): LNHDA, SQIVND (reference sequence). V was clipped by 2 bases and J by 1 base, with 5 bases between them.

This clonotype was counted a few times. This rearrangement joins TRBV30 to TRBJ1-5, with D possibly matching TRBD1 (5 bases). CDR1 GTSNPN and CDR2 SVGIG come from the germline V gene (reference sequence). The V gene lost 0 bases and the J gene lost 6 bases, with 18 bases spanning the gap. The length of the CDR3 is 16 residues. CDR3 region: CAWSVQESSGGQPQHF. CDR3 DNA sequence: TGTGCCTGGAGTGTACAGGAGAGTTCGGGGGGTCAGCCCCAGCATTTT.

This clonotype was counted between two and nine times. V is TRBV11-1 and J is TRBJ1-5, with 10 bases fitting TRBD1. V shed 2 bases, J shed 9 bases, and the junction held 10 bases outside the gene matches. Per germline, CDR1 SGHAT and CDR2 FQDESV (reference sequence). The CDR3 sequence is 16 residues long. The CDR3 protein is CASSLNSGQGNGPQHF. CDR3 bases: TGTGCCAGCAGCTTAAATTCGGGACAGGGGAATGGGCCCCAGCATTTT.